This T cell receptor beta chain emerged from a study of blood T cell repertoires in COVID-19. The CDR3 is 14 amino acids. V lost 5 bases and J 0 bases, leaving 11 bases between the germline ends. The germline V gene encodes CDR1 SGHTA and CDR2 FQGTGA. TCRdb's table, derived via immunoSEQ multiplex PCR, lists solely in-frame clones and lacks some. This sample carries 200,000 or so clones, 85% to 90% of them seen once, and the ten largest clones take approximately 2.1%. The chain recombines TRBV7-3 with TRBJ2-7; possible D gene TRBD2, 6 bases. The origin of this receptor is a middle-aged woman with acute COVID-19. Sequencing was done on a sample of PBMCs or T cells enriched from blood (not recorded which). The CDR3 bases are TGTGCCAGCAGCGAACTGGGGGGCTCCTACGAGCAGTACTTC. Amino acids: CASSELGGSYEQYF.